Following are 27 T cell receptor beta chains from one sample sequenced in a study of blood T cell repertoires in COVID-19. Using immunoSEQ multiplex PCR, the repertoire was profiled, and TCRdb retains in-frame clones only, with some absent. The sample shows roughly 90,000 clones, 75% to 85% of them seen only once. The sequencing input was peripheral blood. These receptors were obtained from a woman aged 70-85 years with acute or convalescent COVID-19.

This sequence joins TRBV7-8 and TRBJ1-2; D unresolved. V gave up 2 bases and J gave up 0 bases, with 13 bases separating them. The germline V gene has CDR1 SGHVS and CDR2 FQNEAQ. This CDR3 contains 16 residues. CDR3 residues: CASSLRPGIANYGYTF. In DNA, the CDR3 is TGTGCCAGCAGCTTACGGCCGGGGATCGCTAACTATGGCTACACCTTC.

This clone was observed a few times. CDR3 nucleotide sequence: TGCAGTGCTAGTCGCCTAGCGGGCCTCGAGCAGTACTTC. Translating gives CSASRLAGLEQYF. The chain recombines TRBV20-1 with TRBJ2-7, with TRBD2 matching 8 bases. J lost 6 bases, V lost 3 bases, and 7 bases had no gene match. Germline V CDR1 and CDR2: DFQATT, SNEGSKA (reference sequence). The CDR3 length is 13 residues.

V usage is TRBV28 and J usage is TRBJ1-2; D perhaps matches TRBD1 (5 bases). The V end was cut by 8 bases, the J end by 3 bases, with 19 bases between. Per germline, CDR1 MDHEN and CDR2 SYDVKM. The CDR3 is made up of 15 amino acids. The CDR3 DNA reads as TGTGCCAGCGTTTCCTTCGGGGGAGGTGACTATGGCTACACCTTC. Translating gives CASVSFGGGDYGYTF.

CDR3 sequence reads: CASSPHRGISTDTQYF. Written as DNA, the CDR3 is TGTGCCAGCAGTCCCCACAGGGGTATCAGCACAGATACGCAGTATTTT. V and J are TRBV28 and TRBJ2-3, with 7 bases aligning to TRBD1. V trimming: 5 bases; J trimming: 0 bases; junction bases outside the gene matches: 8. The CDR3 loop spans 16 amino acids. In germline, CDR1 is MDHEN, CDR2 SYDVKM.

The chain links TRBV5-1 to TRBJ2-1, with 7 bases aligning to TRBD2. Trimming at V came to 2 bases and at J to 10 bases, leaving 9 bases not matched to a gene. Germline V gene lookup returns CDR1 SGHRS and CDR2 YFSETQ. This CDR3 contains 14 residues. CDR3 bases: TGCGCCAGCAGCTTTATGCCTTTGGGAGGGGAGCAGTTCTTC. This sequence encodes CASSFMPLGGEQFF.

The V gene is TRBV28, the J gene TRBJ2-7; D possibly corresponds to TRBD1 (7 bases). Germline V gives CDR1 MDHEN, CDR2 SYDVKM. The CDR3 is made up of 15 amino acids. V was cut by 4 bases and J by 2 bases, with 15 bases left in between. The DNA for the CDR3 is TGTGCCAGCAGTTCCCCAGGGGGAGGAACCTACGAGCAGTACTTC. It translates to CASSSPGGGTYEQYF.

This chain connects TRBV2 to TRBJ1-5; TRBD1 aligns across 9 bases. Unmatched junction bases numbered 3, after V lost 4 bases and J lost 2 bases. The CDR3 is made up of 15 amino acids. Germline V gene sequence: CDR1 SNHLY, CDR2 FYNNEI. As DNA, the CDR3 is TGTGCCAGCAGTGTCCGGACAGGGGGCAATCAGCCCCAGCATTTT. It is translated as CASSVRTGGNQPQHF.

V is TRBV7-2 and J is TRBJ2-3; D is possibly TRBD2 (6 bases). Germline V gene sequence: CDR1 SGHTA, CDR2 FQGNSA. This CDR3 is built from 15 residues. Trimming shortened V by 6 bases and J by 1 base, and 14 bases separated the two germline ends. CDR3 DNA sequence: TGTGCCAGCAGTAGCCAGGGAGGACGCACAGATACGCAGTATTTT. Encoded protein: CASSSQGGRTDTQYF. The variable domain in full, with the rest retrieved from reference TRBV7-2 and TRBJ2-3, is GAGVSQSPSNKVTEKGKDVELRCDPISGHTALYWYRQSLGQGLEFLIYFQGNSAPDKSGLPSDRFSAERTGGSVSTLTIQRTQQEDSAVYLCASSSQGGRTDTQYFGPGTRLTVL.

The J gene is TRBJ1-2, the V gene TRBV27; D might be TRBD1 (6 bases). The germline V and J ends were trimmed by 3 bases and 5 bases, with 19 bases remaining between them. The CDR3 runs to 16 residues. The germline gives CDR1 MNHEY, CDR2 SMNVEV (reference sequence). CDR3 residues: CASSFFGGQRYYGYTF. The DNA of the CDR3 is TGTGCCAGCAGTTTTTTTGGAGGACAGCGATATTATGGCTACACCTTC.

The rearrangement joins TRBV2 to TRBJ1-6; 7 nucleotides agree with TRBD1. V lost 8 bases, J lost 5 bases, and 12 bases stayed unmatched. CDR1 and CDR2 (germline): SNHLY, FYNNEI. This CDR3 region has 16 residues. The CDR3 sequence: CASARPSGQNNSPLHF. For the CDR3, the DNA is TGTGCCAGCGCTCGACCGTCGGGACAGAATAATTCACCCCTCCACTTT.

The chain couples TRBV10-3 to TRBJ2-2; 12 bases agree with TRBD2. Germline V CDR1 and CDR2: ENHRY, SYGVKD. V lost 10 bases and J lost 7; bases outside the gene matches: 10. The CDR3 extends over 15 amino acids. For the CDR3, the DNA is TGTGCCACCGAACTAGCGGGAGGAGTGGACGGGGAGCTGTTTTTT. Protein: CATELAGGVDGELFF.

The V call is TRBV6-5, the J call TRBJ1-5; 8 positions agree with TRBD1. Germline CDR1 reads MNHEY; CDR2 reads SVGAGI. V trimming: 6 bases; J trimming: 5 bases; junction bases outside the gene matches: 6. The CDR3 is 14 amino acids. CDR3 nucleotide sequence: TGTGCCAGCAGGGGTTCAGGGGGCGATCAGCCCCAGCATTTT. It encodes CASRGSGGDQPQHF.

The CDR3 DNA reads TGTGCCAGCAGCATGACAGGCCCCCTTAGAACGACTGAAGCTTTCTTT. Translated, it gives CASSMTGPLRTTEAFF. The chain has TRBV5-5 and TRBJ1-1; maybe TRBD1 (6 bases). Trimming removed 4 bases from V and 5 bases from J, with 21 bases in between. Germline CDR1 is SGHKS and CDR2 is YYEKEE (reference sequence). The CDR3 consists of 16 residues.

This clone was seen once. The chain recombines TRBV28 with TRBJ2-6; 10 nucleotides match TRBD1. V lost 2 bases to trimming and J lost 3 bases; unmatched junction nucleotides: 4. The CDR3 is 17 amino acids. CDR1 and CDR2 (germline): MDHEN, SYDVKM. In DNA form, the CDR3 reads TGTGCCAGCAGTTTAGACAGGGGGCTAAATGGGGCCAACGTCCTGACTTTC. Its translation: CASSLDRGLNGANVLTF.

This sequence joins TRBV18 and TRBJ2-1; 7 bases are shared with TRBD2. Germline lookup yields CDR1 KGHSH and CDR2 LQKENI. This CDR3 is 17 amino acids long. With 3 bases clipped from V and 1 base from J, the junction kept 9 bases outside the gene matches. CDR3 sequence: CASSPPLAPESYNEQFF. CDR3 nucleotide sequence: TGTGCCAGCTCACCTCCACTAGCGCCTGAGTCCTACAATGAGCAGTTCTTC.

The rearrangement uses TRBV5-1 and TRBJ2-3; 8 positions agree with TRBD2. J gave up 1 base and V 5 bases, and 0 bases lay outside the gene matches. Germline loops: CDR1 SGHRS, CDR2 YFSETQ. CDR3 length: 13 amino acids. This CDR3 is CASRGLGTDTQYF. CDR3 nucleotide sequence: TGCGCCAGCAGGGGACTAGGCACAGATACGCAGTATTTT. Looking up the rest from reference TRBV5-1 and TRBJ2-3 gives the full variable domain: KAGVTQTPRYLIKTRGQQVTLSCSPISGHRSVSWYQQTPGQGLQFLFEYFSETQRNKGNFPGRFSGRQFSNSRSEMNVSTLELGDSALYLCASRGLGTDTQYFGPGTRLTVL.

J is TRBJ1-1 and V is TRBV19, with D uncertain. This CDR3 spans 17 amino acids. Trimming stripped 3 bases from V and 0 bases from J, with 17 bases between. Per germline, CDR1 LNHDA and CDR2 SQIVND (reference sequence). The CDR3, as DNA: TGTGCCAGTAGTATCGGGTACACCATAGCCATGAACACTGAAGCTTTCTTT. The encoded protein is CASSIGYTIAMNTEAFF.

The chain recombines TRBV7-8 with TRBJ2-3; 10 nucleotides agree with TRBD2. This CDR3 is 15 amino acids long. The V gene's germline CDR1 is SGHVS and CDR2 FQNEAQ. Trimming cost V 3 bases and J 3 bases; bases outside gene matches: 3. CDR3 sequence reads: CASSFWTSGTDTQYF. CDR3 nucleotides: TGTGCCAGCAGCTTTTGGACTAGCGGAACAGATACGCAGTATTTT.

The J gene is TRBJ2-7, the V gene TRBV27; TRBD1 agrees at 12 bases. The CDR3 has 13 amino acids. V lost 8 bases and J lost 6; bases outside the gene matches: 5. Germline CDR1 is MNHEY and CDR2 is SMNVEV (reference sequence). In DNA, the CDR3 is TGTGCCAGCTCCGGGACAGGGGGCCTCGAGCAGTACTTC. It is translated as CASSGTGGLEQYF.

This CDR3 is CASSPGQNTEAFF. The CDR3 coding sequence is TGCGCCAGCAGTCCGGGACAGAACACTGAAGCTTTCTTT. J is TRBJ1-1 and V is TRBV10-2; D may be TRBD1 (6 bases). The CDR3 has 13 amino acids. The germline V gene encodes CDR1 WSHSY and CDR2 SAAADI. V was cut by 5 bases and J by 1 base, with 8 bases left in between.

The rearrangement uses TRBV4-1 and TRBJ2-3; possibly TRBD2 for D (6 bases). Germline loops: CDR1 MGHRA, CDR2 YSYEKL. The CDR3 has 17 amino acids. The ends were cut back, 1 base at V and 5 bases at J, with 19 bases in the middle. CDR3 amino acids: CASSQAISVLGGDTQYF. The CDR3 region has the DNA TGCGCCAGCAGCCAAGCAATTTCGGTGTTGGGAGGAGATACGCAGTATTTT.

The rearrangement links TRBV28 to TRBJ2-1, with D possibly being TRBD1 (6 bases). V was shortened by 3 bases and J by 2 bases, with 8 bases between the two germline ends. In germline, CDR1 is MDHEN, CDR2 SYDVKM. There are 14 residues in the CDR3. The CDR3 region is CASSLAGAYNEQFF. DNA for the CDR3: TGTGCCAGCAGTTTGGCAGGGGCCTACAATGAGCAGTTCTTC.

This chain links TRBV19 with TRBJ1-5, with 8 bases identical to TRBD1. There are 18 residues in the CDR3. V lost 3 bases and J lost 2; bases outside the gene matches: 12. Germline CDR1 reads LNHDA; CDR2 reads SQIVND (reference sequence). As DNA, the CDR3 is TGTGCCAGTAGTATGTGGCTAACAGGGGGTATCGGCAATCAGCCCCAGCATTTT. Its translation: CASSMWLTGGIGNQPQHF.

CDR3 DNA sequence: TGTGCCAGCAGCGACAGGGGCGCAGATACGCAGTATTTT. The encoded protein is CASSDRGADTQYF. The chain employs TRBV6-2 or TRBV6-3 and TRBJ2-3; TRBD1 aligns across 8 bases. Germline values: CDR1 MNHEY, CDR2 SVGEGT. The CDR3 spans 13 residues. V was clipped by 6 bases and J by 4 bases; unmatched bases: 3.

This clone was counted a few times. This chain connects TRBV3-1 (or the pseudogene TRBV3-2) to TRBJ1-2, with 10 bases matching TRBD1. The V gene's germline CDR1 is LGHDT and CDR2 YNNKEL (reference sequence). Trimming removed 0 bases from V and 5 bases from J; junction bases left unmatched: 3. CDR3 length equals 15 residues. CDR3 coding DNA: TGTGCCAGCAGCCAAGAAGGACAGGGGGAATATGGCTACACCTTC. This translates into CASSQEGQGEYGYTF.

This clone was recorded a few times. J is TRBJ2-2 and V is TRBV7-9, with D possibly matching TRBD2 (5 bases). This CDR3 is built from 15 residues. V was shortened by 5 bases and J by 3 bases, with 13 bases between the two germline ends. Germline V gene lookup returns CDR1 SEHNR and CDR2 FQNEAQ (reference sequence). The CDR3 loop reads CASSLWGVYTGELFF. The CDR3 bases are TGTGCCAGCAGCCTTTGGGGAGTGTACACCGGGGAGCTGTTTTTT. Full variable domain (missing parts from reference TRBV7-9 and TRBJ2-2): DTGVSQNPRHKITKRGQNVTFRCDPISEHNRLYWYRQTLGQGPEFLTYFQNEAQLEKSRLLSDRFSAERPKGSFSTLEIQRTEQGDSAMYLCASSLWGVYTGELFFGEGSRLTVL.

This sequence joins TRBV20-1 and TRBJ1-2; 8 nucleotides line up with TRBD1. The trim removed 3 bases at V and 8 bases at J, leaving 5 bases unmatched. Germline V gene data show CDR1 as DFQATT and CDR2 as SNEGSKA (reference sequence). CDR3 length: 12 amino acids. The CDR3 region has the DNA TGCAGTGCTAGTGATGCAGGGGGCGGCTACACCTTC. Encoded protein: CSASDAGGGYTF.